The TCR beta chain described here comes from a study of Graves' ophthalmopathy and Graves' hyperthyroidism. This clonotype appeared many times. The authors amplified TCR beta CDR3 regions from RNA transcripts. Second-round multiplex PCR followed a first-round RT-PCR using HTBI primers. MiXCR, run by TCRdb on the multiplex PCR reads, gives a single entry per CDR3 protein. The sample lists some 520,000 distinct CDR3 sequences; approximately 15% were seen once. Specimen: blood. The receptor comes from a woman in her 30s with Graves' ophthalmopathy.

CDR3: CASSRVAGGQNIQYF. CDR3 in DNA: TGTGCCAGCAGCCGTGTAGCGGGAGGACAAAACATTCAGTACTTC. The chain joins TRBV7-9 to TRBJ2-4, with 10 positions matching TRBD2. This CDR3 region has 15 residues. V lost 5 bases to trimming and J lost 5 bases; unmatched junction nucleotides: 6. CDR1 SEHNR and CDR2 FQNEAQ come from the germline V gene (reference sequence).